The 11 T cell receptor beta chains given below trace back to one sample, sequenced in a study of cytomegalovirus exposure and HLA in healthy donors. The PCR made use of 60 Vbeta and 13 Jbeta primers. The data were produced by immunoSEQ multiplex PCR, yet TCRdb's version contains in-frame clones alone and is incomplete. The sample lists 100,000 or so clones, 70% to 80% occurring once. Sample: PBMCs. These receptors all come from a female donor in good health and CMV-seropositive.

The CDR3 loop is CASSAAPGLAHNEQFF. In nucleotides, the CDR3 is TGTGCCAGCAGCGCCGCCCCCGGACTGGCCCACAATGAGCAGTTCTTC. The V gene is TRBV9, the J gene TRBJ2-1; tentatively, D is TRBD2 (5 bases). The CDR3 runs 16 residues. V lost 3 bases and J lost 5, with 18 bases in between. The V gene's germline CDR1 is SGDLS and CDR2 YYNGEE. The full variable domain, in which reference TRBV9 and TRBJ2-1 provide the parts outside the CDR3, is DSGVTQTPKHLITATGQRVTLRCSPRSGDLSVYWYQQSLDQGLQFLIQYYNGEERAKGNILERFSAQQFPDLHSELNLSSLELGDSALYFCASSAAPGLAHNEQFFGPGTRLTVL.

The V and J genes are TRBV4-1 and TRBJ2-2, with D maybe TRBD2 (6 bases). The CDR3 length is 16 residues. CDR1 and CDR2 from the germline V gene are MGHRA and YSYEKL. V lost 3 bases and J lost 5, with 16 bases in between. CDR3 residues: CASSHPGSTRTGELFF. CDR3 DNA sequence: TGCGCCAGCAGCCACCCCGGGAGCACCCGAACCGGGGAGCTGTTTTTT.

The chain is built from TRBV18 and TRBJ1-5; 7 bases fit TRBD1. The junction had 5 bases not matched to a gene; V was cut back by 8 bases and J by 4 bases. Per the germline V gene, CDR1 is KGHSH and CDR2 is LQKENI. The CDR3 loop spans 13 amino acids. The CDR3 sequence: CASQQGPNQPQHF. CDR3 coding DNA: TGTGCCAGCCAACAGGGGCCGAATCAGCCCCAGCATTTT.

This CDR3 is CASSLTEGLDEQYF. The CDR3 nucleotides are TGCGCCAGCAGCTTAACAGAGGGTCTGGACGAGCAGTACTTC. The rearrangement uses TRBV5-1 and TRBJ2-7, with D maybe TRBD2 (5 bases). CDR1 is SGHRS, CDR2 YFSETQ, per germline. The CDR3 has 14 residues. V was clipped by 2 bases and J by 5 bases, with 14 bases between them.

The CDR3 DNA is TGCGCCAGCAGCCCGCAGATTAACGGGGGAAACACTGAAGCTTTCTTT. Its translation: CASSPQINGGNTEAFF. The chain employs TRBV4-1 and TRBJ1-1; a weak D match, TRBD1 (5 bases). Germline loops: CDR1 MGHRA, CDR2 YSYEKL. This CDR3 is built from 16 residues. V shed 4 bases and J shed 2 bases, with 17 bases lying between them.

This clone was counted a few times. The chain couples TRBV6-1 to TRBJ2-7; TRBD1 agrees at 9 bases. Germline V gene lookup returns CDR1 MNHNS and CDR2 SASEGT. V trimming: 7 bases; J trimming: 5 bases; junction bases outside the gene matches: 6. The CDR3 spans 13 residues. The CDR3 protein is CASTGQGFDEQYF. DNA of the CDR3: TGTGCCAGCACGGGACAGGGATTTGACGAGCAGTACTTC.

V is TRBV5-1 and J is TRBJ2-2, with a possible D match to TRBD1 (5 bases). Trimming took off 0 bases at V and 6 bases at J, with 6 bases between the two ends. Germline V gene sequence: CDR1 SGHRS, CDR2 YFSETQ. The CDR3 sequence is 13 residues long. The CDR3 spells CASSLGQPGELFF. The DNA for the CDR3 is TGCGCCAGCAGCTTGGGACAGCCCGGGGAGCTGTTTTTT.

V is TRBV5-1 and J is TRBJ2-7; 7 bases agree with TRBD1. Per the germline V gene, CDR1 is SGHRS and CDR2 is YFSETQ. After removal of 4 bases from V and 0 bases from J, the junction contained 10 bases not matched to a gene. The CDR3 contains 16 residues. The CDR3 sequence: CASSQSGQAVSYEQYF. Written as DNA, the CDR3 is TGCGCCAGCAGCCAGTCAGGACAGGCGGTCTCCTACGAGCAGTACTTC.

This chain joins TRBV29-1 and TRBJ1-4; 8 bases are a match to TRBD1. The CDR3 covers 15 residues. CDR1 is SQVTM and CDR2 is ANQGSEA in the germline V gene. After removal of 0 bases from V and 5 bases from J, the junction contained 5 bases not matched to a gene. The CDR3 spells CSVEERGTGNEKLFF. The CDR3 coding sequence is TGCAGCGTTGAAGAAAGAGGGACAGGCAATGAAAAACTGTTTTTT.

Written as DNA, the CDR3 is TGTGCCTGGAGTGGGACAGGGATAAGGGGCGAGCAGTACTTC. This translates into CAWSGTGIRGEQYF. The chain combines TRBV30 with TRBJ2-7; the match to TRBD1 covers 8 bases. Trimming at V came to 1 base and at J to 6 bases, leaving 8 bases not matched to a gene. CDR1 is GTSNPN, CDR2 SVGIG, per germline (reference sequence). The CDR3 is 14 amino acids.

This chain uses TRBV6-1 with TRBJ1-1; no firm D call. With 4 bases removed from V and 12 bases from J, the gap between germline ends came to 15 bases. CDR1 and CDR2 (germline): MNHNS, SASEGT. CDR3 length: 12 amino acids. The CDR3 loop reads CASSAAGTGTFF. Written as DNA, the CDR3 is TGTGCCAGCAGTGCCGCAGGAACGGGGACTTTCTTT.